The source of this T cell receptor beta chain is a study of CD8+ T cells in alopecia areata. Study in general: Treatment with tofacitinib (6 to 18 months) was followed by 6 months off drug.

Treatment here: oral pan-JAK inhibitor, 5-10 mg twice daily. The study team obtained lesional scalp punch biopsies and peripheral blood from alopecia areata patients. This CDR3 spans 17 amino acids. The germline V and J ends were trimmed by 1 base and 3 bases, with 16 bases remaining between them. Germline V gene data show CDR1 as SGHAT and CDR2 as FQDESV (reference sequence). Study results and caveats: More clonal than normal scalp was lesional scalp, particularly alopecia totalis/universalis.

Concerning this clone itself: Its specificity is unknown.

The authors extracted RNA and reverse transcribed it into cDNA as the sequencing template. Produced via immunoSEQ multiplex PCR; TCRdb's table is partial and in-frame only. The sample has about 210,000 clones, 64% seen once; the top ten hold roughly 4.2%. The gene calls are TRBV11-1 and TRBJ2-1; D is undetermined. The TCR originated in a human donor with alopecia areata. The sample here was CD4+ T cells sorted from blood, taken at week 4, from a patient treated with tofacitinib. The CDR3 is CASSLEVWGSSYNEQFF. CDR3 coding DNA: TGTGCCAGCAGCTTAGAAGTCTGGGGTAGCAGCTACAATGAGCAGTTCTTC.